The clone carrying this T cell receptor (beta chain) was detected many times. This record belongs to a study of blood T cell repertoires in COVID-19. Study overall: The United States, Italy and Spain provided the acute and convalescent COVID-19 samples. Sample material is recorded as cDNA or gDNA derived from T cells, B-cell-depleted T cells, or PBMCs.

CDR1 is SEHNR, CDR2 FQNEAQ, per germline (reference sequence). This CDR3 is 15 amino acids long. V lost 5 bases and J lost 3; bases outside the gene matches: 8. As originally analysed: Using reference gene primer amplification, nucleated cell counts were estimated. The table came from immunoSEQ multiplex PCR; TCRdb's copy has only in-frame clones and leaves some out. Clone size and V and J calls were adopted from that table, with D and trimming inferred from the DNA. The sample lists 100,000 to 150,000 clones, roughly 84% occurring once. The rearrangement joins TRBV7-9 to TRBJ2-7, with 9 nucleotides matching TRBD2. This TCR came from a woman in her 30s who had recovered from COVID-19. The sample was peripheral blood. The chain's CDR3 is CASSQYGTSSYEQYF. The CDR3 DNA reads TGTGCCAGCAGCCAGTACGGGACTAGCAGCTACGAGCAGTACTTC.